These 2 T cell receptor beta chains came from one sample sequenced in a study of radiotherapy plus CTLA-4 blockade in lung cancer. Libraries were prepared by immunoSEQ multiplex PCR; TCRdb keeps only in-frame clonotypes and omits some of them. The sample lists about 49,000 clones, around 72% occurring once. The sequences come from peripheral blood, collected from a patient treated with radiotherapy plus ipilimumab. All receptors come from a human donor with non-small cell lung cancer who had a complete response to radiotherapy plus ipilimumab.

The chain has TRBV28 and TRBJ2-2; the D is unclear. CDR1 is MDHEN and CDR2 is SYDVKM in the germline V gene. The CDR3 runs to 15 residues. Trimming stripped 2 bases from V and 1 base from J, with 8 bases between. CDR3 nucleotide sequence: TGTGCCAGCAGTTTAGGCCCCTGGAACACCGGGGAGCTGTTTTTT. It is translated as CASSLGPWNTGELFF.

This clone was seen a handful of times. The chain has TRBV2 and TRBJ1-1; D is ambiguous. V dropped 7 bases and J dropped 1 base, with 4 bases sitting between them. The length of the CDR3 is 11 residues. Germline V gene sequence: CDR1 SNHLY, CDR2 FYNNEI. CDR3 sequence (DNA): TGTGCCAGCATCCGGAACACTGAAGCTTTCTTT. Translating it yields CASIRNTEAFF.